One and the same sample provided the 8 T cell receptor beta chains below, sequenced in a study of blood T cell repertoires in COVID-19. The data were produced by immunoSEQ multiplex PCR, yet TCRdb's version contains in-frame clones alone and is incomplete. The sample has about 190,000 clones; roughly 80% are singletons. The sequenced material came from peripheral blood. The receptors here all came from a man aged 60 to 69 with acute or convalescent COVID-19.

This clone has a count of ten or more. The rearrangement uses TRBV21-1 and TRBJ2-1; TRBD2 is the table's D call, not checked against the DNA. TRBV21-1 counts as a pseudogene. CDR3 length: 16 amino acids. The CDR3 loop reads CASSKRAQTSYNEQFF. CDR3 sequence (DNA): TGTGCCAGCAGCAAACGAGCGCAGACCTCCTACAATGAGCAGTTCTTC.

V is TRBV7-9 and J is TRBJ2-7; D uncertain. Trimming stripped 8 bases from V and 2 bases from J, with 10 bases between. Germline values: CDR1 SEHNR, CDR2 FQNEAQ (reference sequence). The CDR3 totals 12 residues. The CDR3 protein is CASQVTAYEQYF. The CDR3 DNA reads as TGTGCCAGCCAAGTAACAGCCTACGAGCAGTACTTC.

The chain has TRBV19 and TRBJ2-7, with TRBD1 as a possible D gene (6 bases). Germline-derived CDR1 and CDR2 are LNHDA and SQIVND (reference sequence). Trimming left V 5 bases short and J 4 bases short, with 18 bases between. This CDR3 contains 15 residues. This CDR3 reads CASSATPGQLYEQYF. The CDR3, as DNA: TGTGCCAGTAGTGCCACTCCGGGACAACTTTACGAGCAGTACTTC.

The CDR3 here is CASSPQGAGNTIYF. In DNA, the CDR3 is TGCGCCAGCAGCCCTCAGGGTGCGGGAAACACCATATATTTT. The genes are TRBV4-1 and TRBJ1-3; a possible D gene is TRBD1 (5 bases). Germline V gene sequence: CDR1 MGHRA, CDR2 YSYEKL. The CDR3 is 14 amino acids. V lost 4 bases and J 4 bases, leaving 11 bases between the germline ends.

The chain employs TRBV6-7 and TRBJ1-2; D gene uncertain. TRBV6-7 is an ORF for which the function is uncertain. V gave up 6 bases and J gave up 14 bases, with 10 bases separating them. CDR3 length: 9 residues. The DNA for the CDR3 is TGTGCCAGCAGCATACGGGAGACCTTC. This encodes CASSIRETF.

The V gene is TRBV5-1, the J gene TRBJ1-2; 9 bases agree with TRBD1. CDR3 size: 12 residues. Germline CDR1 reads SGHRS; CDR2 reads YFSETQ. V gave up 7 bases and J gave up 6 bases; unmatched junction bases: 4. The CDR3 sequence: CASSGQGDGYTF. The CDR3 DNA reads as TGCGCCAGCTCGGGACAGGGAGATGGCTACACCTTC.

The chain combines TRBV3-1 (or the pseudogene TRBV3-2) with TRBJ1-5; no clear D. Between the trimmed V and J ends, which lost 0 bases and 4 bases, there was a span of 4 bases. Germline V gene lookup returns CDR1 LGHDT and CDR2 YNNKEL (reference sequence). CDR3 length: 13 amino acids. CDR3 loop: CASSQEANQPQHF. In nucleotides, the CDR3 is TGTGCCAGCAGCCAAGAGGCAAATCAGCCCCAGCATTTT.

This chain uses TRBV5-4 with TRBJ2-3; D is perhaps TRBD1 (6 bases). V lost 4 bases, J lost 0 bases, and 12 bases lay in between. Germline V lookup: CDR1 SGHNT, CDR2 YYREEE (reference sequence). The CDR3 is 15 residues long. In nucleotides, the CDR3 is TGTGCCAGCAGCCACCGGGACACAAGCACAGATACGCAGTATTTT. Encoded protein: CASSHRDTSTDTQYF. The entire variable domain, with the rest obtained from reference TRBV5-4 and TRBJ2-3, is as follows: ETGVTQSPTHLIKTRGQQVTLRCSSQSGHNTVSWYQQALGQGPQFIFQYYREEENGRGNFPPRFSGLQFPNYSSELNVNALELDDSALYLCASSHRDTSTDTQYFGPGTRLTVL.